This T cell receptor (beta chain) was sequenced during a study of T-cell memory formation after mild COVID-19 (dated by TCRdb to the early 2020s). Study-wide context: Most TCR sequence clusters were specific to one of the two donors. T-cell clones expanding and contracting after mild COVID-19 in a couple of donors were tracked by longitudinal TCRalpha and TCRbeta repertoire sequencing. The cohort was made up of two young adult volunteers, one female and one male, who were previously healthy.

Ficoll-Paque density gradient centrifugation was the method used to isolate PBMCs. TCRdb shows the sequencer as Illumina NovaSeq 6000. TCRalpha and TCRbeta cDNA libraries were constructed by 5'RACE with constant-segment primers, with sample barcodes and unique molecular identifiers being introduced. RNA was extracted from every sample with Trizol reagent. Amplification of the libraries took two PCR steps, and the second step added a second sample barcode plus Illumina TruSeq adapters. Sequencing of the libraries was done on an Illumina NovaSeq, producing 2 x 150 bp paired-end reads. The original pipeline was this. With migec v1.2.7, reads were demultiplexed and then collapsed into UMI-guided consensus sequences. Using mixcr v2.1.11, the UMI consensuses were aligned to TRA and TRB V and J templates and assembled into clonotypes. Expanded or contracted clonotypes were those called significant by both edgeR and NoisET, with noise models trained on biological replicates. For edgeR calls, the thresholds were a false discovery rate-adjusted p below 0.01 and a log2 fold-change of 1. As an exploratory analysis of dynamics, max-normalized trajectories of the 1000 most abundant clonotypes were examined by PCA with hierarchical clustering. Separately sequenced CD4+ and CD8+ repertoires were used to assign a CD4 or CD8 phenotype to each responding clone. TCRdb reanalyzed the raw reads on its own, using fastp at Q25 for trimming and MiXCR for clone calling, and kept in-frame beta chains. Entries that share a CDR3 protein sequence are merged under the most common genes and DNA. Here the V and J calls rest on TCRdb's processing, not on the authors' analysis. Within this sample are approximately 300,000 distinct CDR3 sequences, with 15% to 20% of them counted one time only. In total, the top ten clones hold 20% to 25% of the sample.

This clonotype was counted between two and nine times. What antigen it recognizes has not been identified. Per-nucleotide qualities are absent, and no much larger clonotype sits a single base away. The research as a whole found: Some responding clones were found in pre-infection memory, which suggests that pre-existing cross-reactive memory T cells took part in the SARS-CoV-2 response. Balanced CD4/CD8 phenotypes were observed for clones contracting from day 15 to 85, whereas a bias towards CD4+ was observed for a second wave of clones expanding from day 15 to 37. SARS-CoV-2 specificity was not confirmed for the second-wave clones peaking on day 37. Contracting CD4+ clones appeared mostly in the CM and EM memory subsets, whereas CD8+ clones were enriched in EMRA. The study included only a couple of mild cases, and larger cohorts that include severe cases with pre-infection samples were judged to be necessary.

At the junction V is shortened by 0 bases and J by 6 bases; bases outside the gene matches: 8. The CDR3, cysteine through phenylalanine, is 16 amino acids long. Only the CDR3 part of the read is kept: 48 bases, read in frame from the first base. The germline V gene encodes CDR1 SGHNT and CDR2 YYREEE (reference sequence). This sequence uses TRBV5-4 and TRBJ2-2; 7 central bases correspond to TRBD1. The sequenced sample consisted of PBMCs or a T cell subset sorted from them (not recorded which). This clonotype was obtained from a man in his late teens or twenties who had mild COVID-19 (a few samples of this study predate the infection). The sample titles of this study are shuffled in the database, so cell type and time point are left out; the donor was told from shared clones. At the DNA level, the sequence is TGTGCCAGCAGCTTGGCGGGGACAGTAGGCGCCGGGGAGCTGTTTTTT. It is translated as CASSLAGTVGAGELFF.